The clone carrying this TCR beta chain was counted a few times. The antigen is not known. A J-beta primer mix and a sample-barcoded 5' primer were used in a second PCR of about 7 to 12 cycles. TCRdb reanalysed the 5' RACE reads using MiXCR and keeps one entry per CDR3 protein. The repertoire holds just over 800,000 distinct CDR3 sequences, with about 59% as singletons. The data were obtained in a study of blood T cells in healthy people across ages. The donors, aged about 6 to 95, were healthy Caucasians from Russia. Peripheral blood samples of 9 to 10 milliliters were drawn from each donor. Study-wide points: A strong correlation between TCR beta diversity and naive T cell percentage was seen.

The TCR sequence derives from a man aged 25-45 years in good health. Input material: blood.

The CDR3 DNA reads as TGTGCCAGCAGCGCCCTCCTAGGTTCTGGGGCCAACGTCCTGACTTTC. It encodes CASSALLGSGANVLTF. This chain links TRBV7-2 with TRBJ2-6, with D unresolved. Between the trimmed V and J ends, which lost 5 bases and 1 base, there was a span of 12 bases. This CDR3 region has 16 residues. CDR1 and CDR2 (germline): SGHTA, FQGNSA.